The rows below give T cell receptor beta chains drawn from one sample of a study of T cell repertoires in cytomegalovirus infection. TCRdb used MiXCR to reprocess the reads, holding one entry per CDR3 protein. The sample lists 60,000 to 75,000 distinct CDR3 sequences, around 3.8% occurring once. Sequences were obtained from PBMCs. Receptors were obtained from a human donor in good health (CMV status not recorded). Some clones in this sample may be carry-over from other donors' samples. CDR3s include the opening cysteine and the closing phenylalanine or tryptophan. The D gene is left open where the match is weak. The size field is filled for only some rows; it gives once, few, many or a size class.

TRBV7-2	many	-	TRBJ2-7	CASSLVEGTGEQYF	TGTGCCAGCAGCTTAGTGGAGGGGACGGGGGAGCAGTACTTC
TRBV6-2/TRBV6-3	few	-	TRBJ2-1	CASSHSGRTYNEQFF	TGTGCCAGCAGCCACAGCGGACGGACTTACAATGAGCAGTTCTTC
TRBV7-2	many	TRBD1	TRBJ2-5	CASSSFRGRGETQYF	TGTGCCAGCAGCTCCTTCAGGGGGCGAGGGGAGACCCAGTACTTC
TRBV12-3/TRBV12-4	many	-	TRBJ1-6	CASSFGRGSPLHF	TGTGCCAGCAGTTTCGGCAGGGGCTCACCCCTCCACTTT
TRBV7-8	few	TRBD1	TRBJ1-5	CASSSDRARQPQHF	TGTGCCAGCAGCTCGGACAGGGCTCGACAGCCCCAGCATTTT
TRBV7-2	many	TRBD1	TRBJ2-3	CASSRDRPATDTQYF	TGTGCCAGCAGCAGGGACAGGCCCGCCACAGATACGCAGTATTTT
TRBV7-2	many	-	TRBJ2-4	CASSLDLRAAKNIQYF	TGTGCCAGCAGCTTGGATCTGCGGGCAGCCAAAAACATTCAGTACTTC
TRBV5-6	many	-	TRBJ1-1	CASRSGPMNTEAFF	TGTGCCAGCAGGAGCGGACCGATGAACACTGAAGCTTTCTTT
TRBV20-1	medium-sized	-	TRBJ1-2	CRPRGPLNYGYTF	TGCAGGCCCCGGGGGCCATTAAACTATGGCTACACCTTC
TRBV6-2/TRBV6-3	-	TRBD2	TRBJ2-7	CASTGVGLAGTHPYEQYF	TGTGCCAGCACCGGCGTGGGACTAGCGGGAACCCACCCCTACGAGCAGTACTTC
TRBV7-2	many	-	TRBJ2-7	CASSLDRVNEQYF	TGTGCCAGCAGCTTGGACCGGGTAAACGAGCAGTACTTC